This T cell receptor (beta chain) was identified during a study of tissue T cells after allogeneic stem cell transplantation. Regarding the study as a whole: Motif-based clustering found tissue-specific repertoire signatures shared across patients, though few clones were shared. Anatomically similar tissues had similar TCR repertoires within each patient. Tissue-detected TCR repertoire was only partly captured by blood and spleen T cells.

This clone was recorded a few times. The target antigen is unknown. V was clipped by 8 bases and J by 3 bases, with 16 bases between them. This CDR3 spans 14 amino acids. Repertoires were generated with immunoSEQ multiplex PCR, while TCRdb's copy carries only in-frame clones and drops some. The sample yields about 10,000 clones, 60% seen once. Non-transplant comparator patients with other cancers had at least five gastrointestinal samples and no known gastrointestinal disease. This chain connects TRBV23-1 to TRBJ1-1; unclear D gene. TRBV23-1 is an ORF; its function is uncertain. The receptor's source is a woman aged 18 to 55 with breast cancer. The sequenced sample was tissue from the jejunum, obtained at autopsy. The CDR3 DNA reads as TGCGCCAGCGGGCGGCGGCGGGAGGACACTGAAGCTTTCTTT. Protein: CASGRRREDTEAFF.